Listed here are 3 T cell receptor beta chains from one sample, sequenced in a study of cytomegalovirus exposure and HLA in healthy donors. Only in-frame clones appear in the TCRdb table, and some are missing; sequencing was by immunoSEQ multiplex PCR. The profile shows tens of thousands of clones, around 89% of them singletons. Sequencing input: PBMCs. These TCRs come from a woman between 18 and 29 years old in good health and CMV-seronegative.

The V gene is TRBV28, the J gene TRBJ1-2; 7 bases are a match to TRBD1. With V trimmed by 0 bases and J by 8 bases, 12 bases remained unmatched. The length of the CDR3 is 16 residues. The germline gives CDR1 MDHEN, CDR2 SYDVKM. The CDR3 DNA follows: TGTGCCAGCAGTTTATGGGCCCCGGGACAGAGGTCGGGCTACACCTTC. Translating it yields CASSLWAPGQRSGYTF.

V usage is TRBV30 and J usage is TRBJ2-5; D gene unclear. The CDR3 is 11 residues long. Trimming shortened V by 1 base and J by 5 bases, and 5 bases separated the two germline ends. Germline lookup yields CDR1 GTSNPN and CDR2 SVGIG (reference sequence). Here the CDR3 DNA reads TGTGCCTGGAGTGGCGGCGAGACCCAGTACTTC. It codes for CAWSGGETQYF.

With respect to this clone: One end of the junction does not line up with germline, which may come from a read error. CDR3 nucleotides: TGCGCCGTACGGGACAAAGCCTACGAGCAGTACTTC. Amino acid sequence: CAVRDKAYEQYF. V usage is TRBV6-6 and J usage is TRBJ2-7; the D gene is possibly TRBD1 (6 bases). This CDR3 spans 12 amino acids. Per germline, CDR1 MNHNY and CDR2 SVGAGI (reference sequence).